This TCR beta chain derives from a study of blood T cells in healthy people across ages. General study findings and limits: Underestimates were what the diversity estimates from one million T cells were considered to be.

There are 15 residues in the CDR3. V gave up 6 bases and J gave up 8 bases; unmatched junction bases: 11. The germline CDR1 and CDR2 sequences are MNHEY and SVGAGI. Primed by a sample-barcoded 5' primer and a J-beta primer mix, a second PCR proceeded for 7 to 11 cycles. TCRdb processed the 5' RACE reads anew with MiXCR; each CDR3 protein has one entry. The sample comprises 750,000 to 1,000,000 distinct CDR3 sequences, 25% to 30% of which are singletons, and approximately 10% rests with the top ten. This clonotype was found many times. The target antigen is unknown. Each donor supplied approximately 10 milliliters of peripheral blood. The same specimen was also included in a second study, on T cells of mothers and their children. From that paper: All RNA that had been extracted was used for cDNA synthesis at around 1.4 ug per 15 ul.

The sequencing sample was made of blood. This chain connects TRBV6-5 to TRBJ2-1; 9 nucleotides agree with TRBD1. This clonotype originated in a woman aged 40 to 55 in good health. The CDR3 coding sequence is TGTGCCAGCAGACGGGACAGGGTTTTCCAGTATGAGCAGTTCTTC. Translating gives CASRRDRVFQYEQFF.